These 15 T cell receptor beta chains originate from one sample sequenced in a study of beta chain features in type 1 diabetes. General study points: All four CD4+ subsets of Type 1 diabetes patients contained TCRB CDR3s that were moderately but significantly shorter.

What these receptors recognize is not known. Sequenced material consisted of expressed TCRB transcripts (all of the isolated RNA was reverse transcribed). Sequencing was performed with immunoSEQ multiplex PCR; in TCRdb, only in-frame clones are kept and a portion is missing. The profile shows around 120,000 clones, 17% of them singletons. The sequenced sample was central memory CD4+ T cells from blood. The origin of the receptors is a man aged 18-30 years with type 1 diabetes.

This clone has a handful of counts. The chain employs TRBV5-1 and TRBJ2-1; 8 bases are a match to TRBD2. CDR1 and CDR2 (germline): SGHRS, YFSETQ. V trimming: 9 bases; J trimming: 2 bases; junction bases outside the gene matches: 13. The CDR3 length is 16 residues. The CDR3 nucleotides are TGCGCCACTACCCTCGATGCGGGGGGCCCCTACAATGAGCAGTTCTTC. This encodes CATTLDAGGPYNEQFF. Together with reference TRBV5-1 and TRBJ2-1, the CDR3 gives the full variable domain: KAGVTQTPRYLIKTRGQQVTLSCSPISGHRSVSWYQQTPGQGLQFLFEYFSETQRNKGNFPGRFSGRQFSNSRSEMNVSTLELGDSALYLCATTLDAGGPYNEQFFGPGTRLTVL.

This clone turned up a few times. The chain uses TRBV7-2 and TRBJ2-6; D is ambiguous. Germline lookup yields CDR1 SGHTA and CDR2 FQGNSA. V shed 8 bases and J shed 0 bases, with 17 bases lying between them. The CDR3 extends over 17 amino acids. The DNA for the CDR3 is TGTGCCAGCGCTTTTCGGACCGCCAGCTCTGGGGCCAACGTCCTGACTTTC. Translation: CASAFRTASSGANVLTF. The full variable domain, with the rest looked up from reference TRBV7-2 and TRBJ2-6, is GAGVSQSPSNKVTEKGKDVELRCDPISGHTALYWYRQSLGQGLEFLIYFQGNSAPDKSGLPSDRFSAERTGGSVSTLTIQRTQQEDSAVYLCASAFRTASSGANVLTFGAGSRLTVL.

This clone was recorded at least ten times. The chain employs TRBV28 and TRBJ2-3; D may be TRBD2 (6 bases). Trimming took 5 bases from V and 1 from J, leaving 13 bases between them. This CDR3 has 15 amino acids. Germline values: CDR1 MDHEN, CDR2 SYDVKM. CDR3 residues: CASSIAGTRTDTQYF. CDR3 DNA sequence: TGTGCCAGCAGTATTGCGGGGACTCGCACAGATACGCAGTATTTT.

Here the CDR3 reads CASSLGSGQPQHF. CDR3 sequence (DNA): TGCGCCAGCAGCTTGGGATCAGGCCAGCCCCAGCATTTT. The V gene is TRBV5-1, the J gene TRBJ1-5, with D unclear. V dropped 0 bases and J dropped 7 bases, with 8 bases sitting between them. Per germline, CDR1 SGHRS and CDR2 YFSETQ. The CDR3 covers 13 residues.

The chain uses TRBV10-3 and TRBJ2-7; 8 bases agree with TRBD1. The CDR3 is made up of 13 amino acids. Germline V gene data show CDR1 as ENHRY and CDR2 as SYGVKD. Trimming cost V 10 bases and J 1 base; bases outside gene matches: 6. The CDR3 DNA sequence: TGTGCCACCCAGACAGGGGAATCCTACGAGCAGTACTTC. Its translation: CATQTGESYEQYF.

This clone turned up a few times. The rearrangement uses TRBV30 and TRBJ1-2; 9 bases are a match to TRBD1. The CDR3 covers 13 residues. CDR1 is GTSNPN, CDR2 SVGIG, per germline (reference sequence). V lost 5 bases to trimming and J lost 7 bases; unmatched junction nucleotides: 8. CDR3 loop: CAWGPGQGVGYTF. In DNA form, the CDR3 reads TGTGCCTGGGGACCGGGACAGGGAGTTGGCTACACCTTC.

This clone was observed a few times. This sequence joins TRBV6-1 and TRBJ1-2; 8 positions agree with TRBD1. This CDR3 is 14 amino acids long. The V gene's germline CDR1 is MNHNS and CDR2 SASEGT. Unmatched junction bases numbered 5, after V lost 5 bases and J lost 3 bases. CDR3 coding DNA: TGTGCCAGCAGTAAAGAGACAGGGGACTATGGCTACACCTTC. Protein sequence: CASSKETGDYGYTF.

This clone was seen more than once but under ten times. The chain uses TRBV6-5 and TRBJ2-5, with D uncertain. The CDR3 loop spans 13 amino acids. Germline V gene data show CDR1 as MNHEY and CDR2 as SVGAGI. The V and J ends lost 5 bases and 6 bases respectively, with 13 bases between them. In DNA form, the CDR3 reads TGTGCCAGCAGTGAAATCCGCTTTCAGACCCAGTACTTC. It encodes CASSEIRFQTQYF.

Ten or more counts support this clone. This chain's CDR3 is CASSQGLGFYNEQFF. As DNA, the CDR3 is TGCGCCAGCAGCCAAGGACTGGGATTTTACAATGAGCAGTTCTTC. The genes are TRBV4-3 and TRBJ2-1; D gene ambiguous. CDR3 length equals 15 residues. Germline CDR1 LGHNA, CDR2 YSLEER. Trimming stripped 1 base from V and 4 bases from J, with 11 bases between.

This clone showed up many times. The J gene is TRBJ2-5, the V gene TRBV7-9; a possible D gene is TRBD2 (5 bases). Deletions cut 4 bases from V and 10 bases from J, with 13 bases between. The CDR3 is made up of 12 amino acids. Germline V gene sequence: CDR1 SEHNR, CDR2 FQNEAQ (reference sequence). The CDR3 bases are TGTGCCAGCAGCTCTTTGGCCGGGGACCAGTACTTC. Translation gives CASSSLAGDQYF.

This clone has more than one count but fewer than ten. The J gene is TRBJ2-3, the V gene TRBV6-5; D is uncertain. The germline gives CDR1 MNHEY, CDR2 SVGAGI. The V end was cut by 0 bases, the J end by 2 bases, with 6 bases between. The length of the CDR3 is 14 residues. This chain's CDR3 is CASSYSRDTDTQYF. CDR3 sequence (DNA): TGTGCCAGCAGTTACTCGAGAGACACAGATACGCAGTATTTT.

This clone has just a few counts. For the CDR3, the DNA is TGTGCCTGGACCCTCGTCAGGGGGGCCGATACGCAGTATTTT. Translated: CAWTLVRGADTQYF. The chain uses TRBV30 and TRBJ2-3; D is possibly TRBD1 (7 bases). V gave up 4 bases and J gave up 6 bases, with 17 bases separating them. Germline V gene lookup returns CDR1 GTSNPN and CDR2 SVGIG (reference sequence). CDR3 size: 14 residues.

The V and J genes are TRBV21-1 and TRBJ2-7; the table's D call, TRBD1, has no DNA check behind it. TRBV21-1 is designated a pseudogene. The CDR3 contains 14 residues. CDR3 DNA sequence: TGTGCCAGCAGCAAGGGGCGCAGCTCCTACGAGCAGTACTTC. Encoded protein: CASSKGRSSYEQYF.

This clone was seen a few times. The CDR3 reads CASSLLQFTGELFF. The CDR3 DNA follows: TGTGCCAGCAGTTTATTACAGTTCACCGGGGAGCTGTTTTTT. V gene TRBV27 combines with J gene TRBJ2-2; no firm D call. The CDR3 covers 14 residues. Germline V gives CDR1 MNHEY, CDR2 SMNVEV (reference sequence). Trimming removed 1 base from V and 4 bases from J, with 7 bases in between.

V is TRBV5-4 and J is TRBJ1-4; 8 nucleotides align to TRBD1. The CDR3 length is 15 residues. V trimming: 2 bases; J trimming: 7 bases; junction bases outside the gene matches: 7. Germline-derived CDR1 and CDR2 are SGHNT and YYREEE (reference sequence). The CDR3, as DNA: TGTGCCAGCAGCTTAGGACAGGGCGGAGGTGAAAAACTGTTTTTT. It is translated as CASSLGQGGGEKLFF.